The 31 T cell receptor beta chains in this list originate from one sample, sequenced in a study of CD8 T cells in Susac syndrome. The authors reverse transcribed roughly 0.5 to 1 ug RNA with random hexamers. TCRdb called the immunoSEQ multiplex PCR reads again in MiXCR, with one record for every CDR3 protein. Among 180,000 or so distinct CDR3 sequences listed, roughly 95% were seen once. The specimen was CD4+ T cells from PBMCs. The receptors originated from a human donor in good health.

J is TRBJ1-1 and V is TRBV12-3 or TRBV12-4; D gene unclear. The CDR3 contains 13 residues. Between the trimmed V and J ends, which lost 1 base and 5 bases, there was a span of 8 bases. The CDR3 spells CASSLDGRTEAFF. CDR3 nucleotide sequence: TGTGCCAGCAGTTTAGATGGTCGGACTGAAGCTTTCTTT.

The chain joins TRBV7-9 to TRBJ2-5, with a weak D call TRBD1 (5 bases). The CDR3 covers 15 residues. The V gene's germline CDR1 is SEHNR and CDR2 FQNEAQ (reference sequence). With 4 bases removed from V and 2 bases from J, the gap between germline ends came to 14 bases. For the CDR3, the DNA is TGTGCCAGCAGCTCGAACTACAGGTTGCAAGAGACCCAGTACTTC. It yields the protein CASSSNYRLQETQYF.

V and J are TRBV30 and TRBJ2-1, with 7 bases aligning to TRBD1. With 5 bases clipped from V and 5 bases from J, the junction kept 6 bases outside the gene matches. The CDR3 runs 13 residues. The germline V gene encodes CDR1 GTSNPN and CDR2 SVGIG (reference sequence). CDR3 sequence reads: CAWVGTDHNEQFF. The DNA for the CDR3 is TGTGCCTGGGTCGGGACAGATCACAATGAGCAGTTCTTC. The whole variable domain, filled in from reference TRBV30 and TRBJ2-1, reads SQTIHQWPATLVQPVGSPLSLECTVEGTSNPNLYWYRQAAGRGLQLLFYSVGIGQISSEVPQNLSASRPQDRQFILSSKKLLLSDSGFYLCAWVGTDHNEQFFGPGTRLTVL.

V and J are TRBV21-1 and TRBJ2-1. TRBV21-1 is a documented pseudogene. The CDR3 spans 13 residues. The CDR3 is CASSPRGDNEQFF. The CDR3 coding sequence is TGTGCCAGCAGCCCCCGTGGGGACAATGAGCAGTTCTTC.

This clonotype has only a few counts. The chain employs TRBV2 and TRBJ2-3, with D unclear. Germline CDR1 and CDR2: SNHLY and FYNNEI. The CDR3 is 11 residues long. V dropped 4 bases and J dropped 6 bases, with 5 bases sitting between them. CDR3 protein: CASSVGDTQYF. The CDR3 DNA reads TGTGCCAGCAGTGTGGGGGATACGCAGTATTTT.

The chain recombines TRBV27 with TRBJ2-5; D is possibly TRBD1 (7 bases). There are 15 residues in the CDR3. Germline CDR1 is MNHEY and CDR2 is SMNVEV (reference sequence). Deletions cut 3 bases from V and 4 bases from J, with 15 bases between. DNA for the CDR3: TGTGCCAGCAGTTTGGGGATGCAGGGGGGAGAGACCCAGTACTTC. It encodes CASSLGMQGGETQYF.

This chain links TRBV28 with TRBJ2-7; D may match TRBD1 or TRBD2 (5 bases each). The CDR3 totals 12 residues. CDR1 is MDHEN and CDR2 is SYDVKM in the germline V gene. Trimming took off 4 bases at V and 9 bases at J, with 13 bases between the two ends. In nucleotides, the CDR3 is TGTGCCAGCAGTTGGGACCCCTTGGGGCAGTACTTC. This gives the protein CASSWDPLGQYF.

The chain is built from TRBV28 and TRBJ2-3; D remains ambiguous. CDR1 and CDR2 (germline): MDHEN, SYDVKM. This CDR3 contains 12 residues. Trimming pared 3 bases from V and 4 bases from J, leaving 5 bases between. CDR3 nucleotide sequence: TGTGCCAGCAGTTTGTGGGCAGATACGCAGTATTTT. Protein product: CASSLWADTQYF. The full variable domain, rest sourced from reference TRBV28 and TRBJ2-3, is DVKVTQSSRYLVKRTGEKVFLECVQDMDHENMFWYRQDPGLGLRLIYFSYDVKMKEKGDIPEGYSVSREKKERFSLILESASTNQTSMYLCASSLWADTQYFGPGTRLTVL.

The chain employs TRBV20-1 and TRBJ2-7, with D tentatively TRBD1 or TRBD2 (5 bases each). V shed 3 bases and J shed 6 bases, with 15 bases lying between them. The CDR3 covers 13 residues. Germline V gene lookup returns CDR1 DFQATT and CDR2 SNEGSKA (reference sequence). CDR3 coding DNA: TGCAGTGCTAGCGCTTACCAGGGACCCGAGCAGTACTTC. Residues: CSASAYQGPEQYF.

The chain recombines TRBV7-2 with TRBJ2-7; tentatively, D is TRBD1 (6 bases). Between the trimmed V and J ends, which lost 1 base and 7 bases, there was a span of 11 bases. CDR3 length: 13 residues. Per the germline V gene, CDR1 is SGHTA and CDR2 is FQGNSA. CDR3 region: CASSLDRAAEQYF. CDR3 bases: TGTGCCAGCAGCTTAGACAGGGCTGCGGAGCAGTACTTC.

CDR3: CASSLPILGETQYF. For the CDR3, the DNA is TGTGCCAGCAGCTTACCCATACTGGGGGAGACCCAGTACTTC. The V and J genes are TRBV7-9 and TRBJ2-5; D is ambiguous. CDR3 length: 14 residues. Germline loops: CDR1 SEHNR, CDR2 FQNEAQ (reference sequence). V was clipped by 2 bases and J by 5 bases, with 12 bases between them.

The rearrangement links TRBV20-1 to TRBJ2-2, with TRBD2 matching over 10 bases. With 0 bases clipped from V and 2 bases from J, the junction kept 3 bases outside the gene matches. The CDR3 is made up of 16 amino acids. CDR1 and CDR2 (germline): DFQATT, SNEGSKA (reference sequence). CDR3 protein: CSARDPSGSNTGELFF. CDR3 nucleotide sequence: TGCAGTGCTAGAGATCCTAGCGGGAGTAACACCGGGGAGCTGTTTTTT.

This chain connects TRBV20-1 to TRBJ2-1, with 9 bases lining up with TRBD2. V shed 6 bases, J shed 5 bases, and the junction held 5 bases outside the gene matches. The CDR3 is 13 amino acids. Germline-derived CDR1 and CDR2 are DFQATT and SNEGSKA (reference sequence). The CDR3 region is CSAGAGGNNEQFF. CDR3 DNA: TGCAGTGCAGGAGCGGGAGGAAACAATGAGCAGTTCTTC.

V usage is TRBV6-2 or TRBV6-3 and J usage is TRBJ2-7; 8 bases are shared with TRBD2. Trimming removed 6 bases from V and 2 bases from J; junction bases left unmatched: 12. The CDR3 sequence is 16 residues long. Germline V gene lookup returns CDR1 MNHEY and CDR2 SVGEGT. This CDR3 is CASRPNREGHPYEQYF. The CDR3 region has the DNA TGTGCCAGCAGACCGAACCGGGAGGGCCATCCCTACGAGCAGTACTTC.

The rearrangement uses TRBV6-2 or TRBV6-3 and TRBJ2-4, with D possibly being TRBD1 (6 bases). The CDR3 loop spans 16 amino acids. Trimming took off 5 bases at V and 0 bases at J, with 14 bases between the two ends. Per the germline V gene, CDR1 is MNHEY and CDR2 is SVGEGT. The CDR3 loop is CASSNRDNIAKNIQYF. Here the CDR3 DNA reads TGTGCCAGCAGTAACCGGGACAACATAGCCAAAAACATTCAGTACTTC.

The chain employs TRBV20-1 and TRBJ1-1; 8 bases agree with TRBD1. The CDR3 contains 14 residues. Trimming removed 4 bases from V and 5 bases from J; junction bases left unmatched: 9. Germline V lookup: CDR1 DFQATT, CDR2 SNEGSKA (reference sequence). The CDR3 DNA sequence: TGCAGTGCTACGCTGAGACAGGGGATTACTGAAGCTTTCTTT. Its protein product is CSATLRQGITEAFF.

The rearrangement links TRBV24-1 to TRBJ1-1; no definite D call. This CDR3 comprises 13 residues. V gave up 6 bases and J gave up 0 bases, with 7 bases separating them. Germline CDR1 KGHDR, CDR2 SFDVKD. CDR3 bases: TGTGCCACCAGTCGCGGGATGAACACTGAAGCTTTCTTT. Its protein product is CATSRGMNTEAFF.

The chain recombines TRBV7-8 with TRBJ2-7, with D perhaps TRBD1 (6 bases). V gave up 6 bases and J gave up 0 bases, with 15 bases separating them. The CDR3 consists of 15 residues. Germline CDR1 and CDR2: SGHVS and FQNEAQ. The CDR3 loop is CASSDGQSISYEQYF. DNA of the CDR3: TGTGCCAGCAGTGACGGACAGTCAATCTCCTACGAGCAGTACTTC. The full variable domain, with the rest looked up from reference TRBV7-8 and TRBJ2-7, is GAGVSQSPRYKVAKRGQDVALRCDPISGHVSLFWYQQALGQGPEFLTYFQNEAQLDKSGLPSDRFFAERPEGSVSTLKIQRTQQEDSAVYLCASSDGQSISYEQYFGPGTRLTVT.

This clonotype was detected only once. The gene calls are TRBV9 and TRBJ2-2; 8 bases map to TRBD1. Germline CDR1 and CDR2: SGDLS and YYNGEE. This CDR3 is built from 14 residues. The J segment lost 5 bases and the V segment lost 3 bases, leaving 3 bases of the junction unmatched. The CDR3: CASSGTGRTGELFF. The CDR3 DNA is TGTGCCAGCAGCGGGACAGGGAGAACCGGGGAGCTGTTTTTT.

This clonotype was seen once. The chain combines TRBV28 with TRBJ2-3, with D possibly called TRBD1 or TRBD2 (5 bases each). The CDR3 is 17 residues long. Trimming removed 1 base from V and 1 base from J, with 15 bases in between. The germline CDR1 and CDR2 sequences are MDHEN and SYDVKM. CDR3 nucleotide sequence: TGTGCCAGCAGTTTATTGGGGGTTGGCGGTCGCACAGATACGCAGTATTTT. Protein sequence: CASSLLGVGGRTDTQYF.

The V and J genes are TRBV10-3 and TRBJ2-7, with 13 bases matching TRBD2. Germline V CDR1 and CDR2: ENHRY, SYGVKD. There are 17 residues in the CDR3. Trimming removed 6 bases from V and 2 bases from J; junction bases left unmatched: 10. The CDR3 DNA sequence: TGTGCCATCAGCCTTACTAGCGGGAGGGCCCGTACCTACGAGCAGTACTTC. Its translation: CAISLTSGRARTYEQYF.

This clonotype was found once. The CDR3, as DNA: TGTGCCAGCAGTCCCGGACAGGGACGGGTGAACACTGAAGCTTTCTTT. This gives the protein CASSPGQGRVNTEAFF. This chain links TRBV12-3 or TRBV12-4 with TRBJ1-1; 8 bases line up with TRBD1. The CDR3 runs 16 residues. Germline trimming cut 5 bases from V and 0 bases from J; bases unmatched to any gene: 8.

This rearrangement joins TRBV11-3 to TRBJ2-3, with 9 bases lining up with TRBD2. V lost 0 bases, J lost 3 bases, and 7 bases stayed unmatched. The CDR3 loop spans 17 amino acids. The germline CDR1 and CDR2 sequences are SGHNT and YENEEA. The CDR3, as DNA: TGTGCCAGCAGCTTAGACAGCAGCGGGAGGCCGACAGATACGCAGTATTTT. It yields the protein CASSLDSSGRPTDTQYF.

The chain joins TRBV12-3 or TRBV12-4 to TRBJ1-1; D call uncertain. The CDR3 is 11 residues long. V gave up 6 bases and J gave up 7 bases, with 9 bases separating them. This chain's CDR3 is CASSPDGEAFF. CDR3 DNA sequence: TGTGCCAGCAGCCCGGACGGTGAAGCTTTCTTT.

V is TRBV4-3 and J is TRBJ2-7; unclear D gene. Looked up from germline, CDR1 is LGHNA and CDR2 is YSLEER. Trimming took off 0 bases at V and 3 bases at J, with 9 bases between the two ends. The CDR3 extends over 14 amino acids. CDR3 nucleotides: TGCGCCAGCAGCCAAGATATCAGAGACTACGAGCAGTACTTC. It is translated as CASSQDIRDYEQYF.

This chain uses TRBV7-2 with TRBJ2-7; D gene unclear. Trimming pared 3 bases from V and 3 bases from J, leaving 9 bases between. Germline-derived CDR1 and CDR2 are SGHTA and FQGNSA. The CDR3 loop spans 13 amino acids. The CDR3 DNA sequence: TGTGCCAGCAGCTTTTCCCCTAGCTACGAGCAGTACTTC. This sequence encodes CASSFSPSYEQYF. Supplemented by reference TRBV7-2 and TRBJ2-7, the full variable domain reads GAGVSQSPSNKVTEKGKDVELRCDPISGHTALYWYRQSLGQGLEFLIYFQGNSAPDKSGLPSDRFSAERTGGSVSTLTIQRTQQEDSAVYLCASSFSPSYEQYFGPGTRLTVT.

The V gene is TRBV7-2, the J gene TRBJ2-3; D gene uncertain. Trimming removed 1 base from V and 9 bases from J, with 17 bases in between. The CDR3 spans 15 residues. The germline V gene encodes CDR1 SGHTA and CDR2 FQGNSA. The CDR3 bases are TGTGCCAGCAGCTTAGGTGCGATAGGAATCGAGACGCAGTATTTT. Amino acid sequence: CASSLGAIGIETQYF.

J is TRBJ2-3 and V is TRBV15, with 13 bases aligning to TRBD2. Trimming removed 4 bases from V and 5 bases from J; junction bases left unmatched: 3. Germline CDR1 is LNHNV and CDR2 is YYDKDF (reference sequence). This CDR3 spans 15 amino acids. The chain's CDR3 is CATSTRLAGGDTQYF. The CDR3 DNA reads TGTGCCACCAGCACCAGACTAGCGGGAGGAGATACGCAGTATTTT.

V gene TRBV6-5 combines with J gene TRBJ1-2; D gene ambiguous. Germline CDR1 and CDR2: MNHEY and SVGAGI. CDR3 length: 11 residues. Trimming stripped 9 bases from V and 7 bases from J, with 12 bases between. The CDR3 region is CASSGRGGYTF. CDR3 in DNA: TGTGCCAGTTCGGGGAGAGGTGGCTACACCTTC.

The V gene is TRBV15, the J gene TRBJ1-1, with D possibly TRBD1 on 5 matching bases. The CDR3 contains 14 residues. Germline V lookup: CDR1 LNHNV, CDR2 YYDKDF (reference sequence). V lost 2 bases, J lost 1 base, and 8 bases lay in between. The DNA for the CDR3 is TGTGCCACCAGCAGACTTGGGGCGAACACTGAAGCTTTCTTT. Residues: CATSRLGANTEAFF.

V and J are TRBV6-2 or TRBV6-3 and TRBJ2-1; weak D call: TRBD2 (5 bases). Trimming stripped 1 base from V and 12 bases from J, with 10 bases between. The V gene's germline CDR1 is MNHEY and CDR2 SVGEGT. The CDR3 contains 12 residues. The DNA for the CDR3 is TGTGCCAGCAGTTACTATGAGGGTGGGCAGTTCTTC. Protein: CASSYYEGGQFF.